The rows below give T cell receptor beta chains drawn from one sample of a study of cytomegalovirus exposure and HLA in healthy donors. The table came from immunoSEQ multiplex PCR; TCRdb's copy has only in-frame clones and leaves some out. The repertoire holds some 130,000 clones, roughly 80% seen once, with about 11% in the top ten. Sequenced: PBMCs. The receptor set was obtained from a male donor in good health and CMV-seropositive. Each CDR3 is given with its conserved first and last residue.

CDR3: CAWSRTGGYGYTF
J: TRBJ1-2
V: TRBV30

CDR3: CASSKVRLAGGPSTDTQYF
J: TRBJ2-3
V: TRBV21-1

CDR3: CASSAQGSGEQYF
J: TRBJ2-7
V: TRBV9

CDR3: CASSQSRDRGRWTEAFF
J: TRBJ1-1
V: TRBV14

CDR3: CASSLAWEIDTQYF
J: TRBJ2-3
V: TRBV7-8

CDR3: CASSSGFSRYGYTF
J: TRBJ1-2
V: TRBV5-6

CDR3: CASSRTGGELFF
J: TRBJ2-2
V: TRBV11-3

CDR3: CASSPGDRVPNIQYF
J: TRBJ2-4
V: TRBV5-4

CDR3: CASSLSTGGPGEQYF
J: TRBJ2-7
V: TRBV2

CDR3: CASTRQGLNSPLHF
J: TRBJ1-6
V: TRBV6-6

CDR3: CASRFPGGGYGYTF
J: TRBJ1-2
V: TRBV19

CDR3: CASTKRVDTEAFF
J: TRBJ1-1
V: TRBV6-6

CDR3: CASSSAGGGYEQYF
J: TRBJ2-7
V: TRBV27

CDR3: CASTNWETQYF
J: TRBJ2-5
V: TRBV2

CDR3: CASSYSHRGVKNIQYF
J: TRBJ2-4
V: TRBV6-5

CDR3: CASSFARTGRYEQYF
J: TRBJ2-7
V: TRBV28

CDR3: CANEGQLEPYNEQFF
J: TRBJ2-1
V: TRBV5-8

CDR3: CASSIDRRGTEAFF
J: TRBJ1-1
V: TRBV19

CDR3: CASSPNRDSSVF
J: TRBJ2-1
V: TRBV28

CDR3: CASSLQAGAGNEQYF
J: TRBJ2-7
V: TRBV7-2

CDR3: CASSSPTGTRNSPLHF
J: TRBJ1-6
V: TRBV13

CDR3: CASSLWGQGAGNEQFF
J: TRBJ2-1
V: TRBV28

CDR3: CASSISTSRDEQYF
J: TRBJ2-7
V: TRBV19

CDR3: CAWDRGSGETEAFF
J: TRBJ1-1
V: TRBV30

CDR3: CASSPQTGMNTEAFF
J: TRBJ1-1
V: TRBV7-9

CDR3: CASSFSPGANGLTF
J: TRBJ2-6
V: TRBV7-3

CDR3: CASSYLPGQTKNIQYF
J: TRBJ2-4
V: TRBV7-8

CDR3: CASSHRLMVTQETQYF
J: TRBJ2-5
V: TRBV5-5

CDR3: CASSIEGTAFSGANVLTF
J: TRBJ2-6
V: TRBV19

CDR3: CASSLEEGMGYEQYF
J: TRBJ2-7
V: TRBV7-8

CDR3: CASSQSHKWDSYEKLFF
J: TRBJ1-4
V: TRBV4-2

CDR3: CATIRTSGPQETQYF
J: TRBJ2-5
V: TRBV6-5

CDR3: CASSYPLAGDTQYF
J: TRBJ2-3
V: TRBV6-6

CDR3: CASSVGTSGTNTGELFF
J: TRBJ2-2
V: TRBV9

CDR3: CASSSSPGTGQETQYF
J: TRBJ2-5
V: TRBV28

CDR3: CASSEVGTGIETQYF
J: TRBJ2-5
V: TRBV2

CDR3: CASSLPAYEQYF
J: TRBJ2-7
V: TRBV5-8

CDR3: CASSVDGGAFYEQYF
J: TRBJ2-7
V: TRBV9

CDR3: CASSLNSQETQYF
J: TRBJ2-5
V: TRBV11-2

CDR3: CATLVDWREHNEQFF
J: TRBJ2-1
V: TRBV25-1

CDR3: CSGLLAGGDTQYF
J: TRBJ2-3
V: TRBV29-1